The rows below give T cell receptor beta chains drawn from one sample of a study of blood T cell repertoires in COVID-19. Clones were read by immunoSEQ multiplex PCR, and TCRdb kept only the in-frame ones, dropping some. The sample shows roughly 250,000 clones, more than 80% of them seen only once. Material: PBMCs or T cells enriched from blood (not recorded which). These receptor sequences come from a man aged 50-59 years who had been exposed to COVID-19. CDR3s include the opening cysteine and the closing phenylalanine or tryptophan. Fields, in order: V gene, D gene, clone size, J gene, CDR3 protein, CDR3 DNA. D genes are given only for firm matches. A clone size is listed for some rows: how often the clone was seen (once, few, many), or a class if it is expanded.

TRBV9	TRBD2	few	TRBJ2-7	CASSARTSGHIYEQYF	TGTGCCAGCAGCGCCCGGACTAGCGGACATATCTACGAGCAGTACTTC
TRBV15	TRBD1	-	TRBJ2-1	CATRGTGVYNEQFF	TGTGCCACCCGGGGGACAGGGGTTTACAATGAGCAGTTCTTC
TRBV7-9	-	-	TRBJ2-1	CASSSDSINEQFF	TGTGCCAGCAGCTCGGACTCTATCAATGAGCAGTTCTTC
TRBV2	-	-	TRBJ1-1	CASDDDLDTEAFF	TGTGCCAGCGACGACGACTTGGACACTGAAGCTTTCTTT
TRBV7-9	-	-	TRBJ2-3	CASSRPGSASDTQYF	TGTGCCAGCAGCCGGCCGGGGAGCGCCTCAGATACGCAGTATTTT
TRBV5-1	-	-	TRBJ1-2	CASSASGTNYGYTF	TGCGCCAGCAGCGCTTCGGGGACTAACTATGGCTACACCTTC
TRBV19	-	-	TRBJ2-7	CASSNHRATYEQYF	TGTGCCAGTAGTAACCACAGGGCCACCTACGAGCAGTACTTC
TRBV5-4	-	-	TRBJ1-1	CASSLDWSNTEAFF	TGTGCCAGCAGCTTGGACTGGTCGAACACTGAAGCTTTCTTT
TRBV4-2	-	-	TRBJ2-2	CASSPLGEGLAGELFF	TGTGCCAGCAGCCCCCTAGGCGAGGGATTGGCCGGGGAGCTGTTTTTT
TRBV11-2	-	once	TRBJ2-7	CASSLGMGAAYEQYF	TGTGCCAGCAGCTTAGGGATGGGGGCGGCCTACGAGCAGTACTTC
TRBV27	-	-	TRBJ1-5	CASSLTPGMGNQPQHF	TGTGCCAGCAGTTTAACGCCAGGGATGGGGAATCAGCCCCAGCATTTT
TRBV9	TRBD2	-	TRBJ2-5	CASSARGGKETQYF	TGTGCCAGCAGCGCGCGGGGGGGCAAAGAGACCCAGTACTTC
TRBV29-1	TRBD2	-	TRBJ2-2	CSVVGLAGVNTGELFF	TGCAGCGTTGTGGGACTAGCGGGGGTGAACACCGGGGAGCTGTTTTTT
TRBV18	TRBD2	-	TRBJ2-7	CASSPTGTSKNEQYF	TGTGCCAGCTCACCAACAGGGACTAGCAAAAACGAGCAGTACTTC
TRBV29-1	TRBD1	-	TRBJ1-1	CSVQRDRENTEAFF	TGCAGCGTTCAAAGGGACAGGGAGAACACTGAAGCTTTCTTT